Listed below are T cell receptor beta chains from one sample, sequenced in a study of blood T cell repertoires in COVID-19. TCRdb keeps only in-frame clones here, not all; method: immunoSEQ multiplex PCR. This table has 80,000 to 100,000 clones, around nine tenths appearing once. Sequenced material: peripheral blood. Receptor source: a man between 65 and 85 years old with acute or convalescent COVID-19. Each CDR3 is given with its conserved first and last residue. The order of the fields is CDR3 protein, CDR3 DNA, J gene, V gene, clone size, D gene. D genes are given only for firm matches. For some rows the clone size is stated as once, few or many, or as a class when expanded; others skip it.

CASSSTDNEKLFF | TGCGCCAGCAGCTCCACAGACAATGAAAAACTGTTTTTT | TRBJ1-4 | TRBV5-1 | . | .
CATSEGLSNTGELFF | TGTGCCACCAGTGAGGGACTGTCGAACACCGGGGAGCTGTTTTTT | TRBJ2-2 | TRBV24-1 | once | .
CASNPGRQGAEAFF | TGTGCCAGCAATCCAGGACGACAGGGCGCTGAAGCTTTCTTT | TRBJ1-1 | TRBV6-5 | . | TRBD1
CASRTGGFNQPQHF | TGTGCCAGCAGAACAGGGGGCTTCAATCAGCCCCAGCATTTT | TRBJ1-5 | TRBV6-5 | . | TRBD1
CASSLGSGGQYEQYF | TGCGCCAGCAGCTTGGGTAGCGGGGGCCAATACGAGCAGTACTTC | TRBJ2-7 | TRBV5-1 | . | TRBD2
CASSTPRGTVGGGNTGELFF | TGTGCCAGTAGTACCCCTAGGGGAACGGTAGGCGGGGGGAACACCGGGGAGCTGTTTTTT | TRBJ2-2 | TRBV19 | once | TRBD2
CASSYSGTSGTGELFF | TGTGCCAGCAGTTACTCGGGGACTAGCGGCACCGGGGAGCTGTTTTTT | TRBJ2-2 | TRBV6-2/TRBV6-3 | . | TRBD2
CASSADRRRTNEQFF | TGTGCCAGCAGCGCAGACCGTCGAAGGACAAATGAGCAGTTCTTC | TRBJ2-1 | TRBV7-3 | . | .
CASSSGLAGAPGELFF | TGTGCCAGCAGCTCGGGACTAGCGGGGGCCCCCGGGGAGCTGTTTTTT | TRBJ2-2 | TRBV5-4 | . | TRBD2
CASSDQAGGVETQYF | TGTGCCAGCAGTGATCAAGCGGGGGGTGTGGAGACCCAGTACTTC | TRBJ2-5 | TRBV6-1 | . | TRBD2
CASSQDPSHGTGKNIQYF | TGCGCCAGCAGCCAAGATCCTAGTCATGGGACAGGAAAAAACATTCAGTACTTC | TRBJ2-4 | TRBV4-1 | once | TRBD1
CASSEGGDRYNEQFF | TGTGCCAGCAGTGAAGGAGGGGACAGGTACAATGAGCAGTTCTTC | TRBJ2-1 | TRBV6-1 | . | TRBD1
CASSIGGNSNQPQHF | TGTGCCAGCAGTATCGGGGGAAATAGCAATCAGCCCCAGCATTTT | TRBJ1-5 | TRBV9 | . | .
CASSVFRGEAFF | TGTGCCAGCAGTGTGTTCAGGGGTGAAGCTTTCTTT | TRBJ1-1 | TRBV2 | . | .
CASSQEGALAGYVETQYF | TGCGCCAGCAGCCAAGAAGGTGCCCTAGCGGGGTACGTCGAGACCCAGTACTTC | TRBJ2-5 | TRBV4-1 | . | TRBD2
CASSFGQDNEKLFF | TGTGCCAGCAGCTTCGGACAGGACAATGAAAAACTGTTTTTT | TRBJ1-4 | TRBV7-8 | . | TRBD1
CASSLRLGGDEKLFF | TGCGCCAGCAGTCTTAGACTTGGAGGAGATGAAAAACTGTTTTTT | TRBJ1-4 | TRBV4-1 | . | .
CASSLPSLAGGGGETQYF | TGCGCCAGCAGCTTACCATCCCTAGCGGGGGGAGGAGGAGAGACCCAGTACTTC | TRBJ2-5 | TRBV5-1 | few | TRBD2
CASSRAAYQETQYF | TGTGCCAGCAGCCGTGCGGCATACCAAGAGACCCAGTACTTC | TRBJ2-5 | TRBV6-5 | . | .
CASSLVTGTVSEKLFF | TGTGCCAGCAGCTTAGTGACGGGGACAGTTAGTGAAAAACTGTTTTTT | TRBJ1-4 | TRBV7-9 | . | TRBD1
CASSSYSNEKLFF | TGTGCCAGCAGCTCGTACAGTAATGAAAAACTGTTTTTT | TRBJ1-4 | TRBV5-5 | . | .
CASSLTPSTEKLFF | TGTGCCAGCAGCCTGACTCCCTCGACGGAAAAACTGTTTTTT | TRBJ1-4 | TRBV5-4 | . | .
CASSEYGTGVYNEQFF | TGTGCCAGCAGTGAATACGGGACAGGGGTCTACAATGAGCAGTTCTTC | TRBJ2-1 | TRBV6-1 | . | TRBD1
CASSEVGNRASSYNSPLHF | TGTGCCAGCAGTGAAGTGGGGAACAGGGCCTCCTCCTATAATTCACCCCTCCACTTT | TRBJ1-6 | TRBV6-1 | . | .
CASRLGGSYEQYF | TGTGCCAGCAGGTTAGGGGGCAGTTACGAGCAGTACTTC | TRBJ2-7 | TRBV7-9 | . | TRBD1
CASSLHQNPYGYTF | TGCGCCAGCAGCTTGCATCAGAACCCCTATGGCTACACCTTC | TRBJ1-2 | TRBV5-1 | . | .
CAWSPTGGWNTGELFF | TGTGCCTGGAGTCCTACCGGGGGGTGGAACACCGGGGAGCTGTTTTTT | TRBJ2-2 | TRBV30 | . | TRBD2
CASSSYRGDADTQYF | TGCGCCAGCAGCTCGTACAGGGGAGATGCAGATACGCAGTATTTT | TRBJ2-3 | TRBV5-1 | . | TRBD1